This T cell receptor beta chain was identified during a study of OX40 agonist ivuxolimab in advanced cancers. Sequencing was performed with immunoSEQ multiplex PCR; in TCRdb, only in-frame clones are kept and a portion is missing. The table records more than 85,000 clones, roughly 83% of them present only once. With regard to this clone: Its antigen is undetermined.

The CDR3 totals 13 residues. The ends were cut back, 8 bases at V and 2 bases at J, with 13 bases in the middle. Germline CDR1 SNHLY, CDR2 FYNNEI. General study findings and limits: The specificity for antigen of the expanded peripheral T cells was not determined.

The chain employs TRBV2 and TRBJ2-7; a weak D match, TRBD2 (5 bases). The input for sequencing was CD4+ or CD8+ T cells sorted from blood, taken in a trial of the OX40 agonist ivuxolimab. This TCR derives from an adult with an advanced solid tumor such as melanoma, head and neck, liver or kidney cancer. As DNA, the CDR3 is TGTGCCAGCGCGGGCTTCCCACCCTACGAGCAGTACTTC. Translation: CASAGFPPYEQYF.